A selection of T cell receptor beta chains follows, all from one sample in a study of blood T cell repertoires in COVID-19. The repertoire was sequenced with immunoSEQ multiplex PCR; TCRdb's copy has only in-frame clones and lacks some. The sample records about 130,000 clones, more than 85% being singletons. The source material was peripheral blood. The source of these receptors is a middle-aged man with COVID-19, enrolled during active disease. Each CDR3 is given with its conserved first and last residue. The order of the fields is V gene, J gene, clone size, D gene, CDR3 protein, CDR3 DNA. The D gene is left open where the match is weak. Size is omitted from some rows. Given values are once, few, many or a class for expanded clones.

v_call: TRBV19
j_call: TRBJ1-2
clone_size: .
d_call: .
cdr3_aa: CATTIGGGLDMIYGYTF
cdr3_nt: TGTGCCACCACCATTGGGGGGGGCCTTGACATGATCTATGGCTACACCTTC

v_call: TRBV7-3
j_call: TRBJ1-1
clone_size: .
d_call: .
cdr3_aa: CASSLTANTEAFF
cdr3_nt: TGTGCCAGCAGCTTAACGGCGAACACTGAAGCTTTCTTT

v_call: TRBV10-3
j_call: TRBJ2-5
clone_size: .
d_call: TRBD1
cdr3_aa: CAIRGQGERETQYF
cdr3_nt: TGTGCCATCAGGGGACAGGGTGAGAGAGAGACCCAGTACTTC

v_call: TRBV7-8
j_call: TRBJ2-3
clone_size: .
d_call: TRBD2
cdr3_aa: CASTSFEAGESTDTQYF
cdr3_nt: TGTGCCAGCACCTCTTTCGAGGCGGGAGAGAGCACAGATACGCAGTATTTT

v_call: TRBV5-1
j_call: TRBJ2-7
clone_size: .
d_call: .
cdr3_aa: CASSLLAGRSYEQYF
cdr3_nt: TGCGCCAGCAGCCTTTTGGCAGGAAGATCTTACGAGCAGTACTTC

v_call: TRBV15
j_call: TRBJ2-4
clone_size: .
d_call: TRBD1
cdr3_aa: CATSKRDRKNIQYF
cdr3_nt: TGTGCCACCAGCAAGAGGGACAGAAAAAACATTCAGTACTTC

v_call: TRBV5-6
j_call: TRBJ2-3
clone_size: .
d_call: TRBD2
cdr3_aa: CASSLPTSGRTDTQYF
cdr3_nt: TGTGCCAGCAGCCTCCCAACTAGCGGGAGGACAGATACGCAGTATTTT

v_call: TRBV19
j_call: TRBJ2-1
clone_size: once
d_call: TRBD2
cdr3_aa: CASSILAGGRIYNEQFF
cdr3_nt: TGTGCCAGTAGTATCCTAGCGGGAGGGCGGATCTACAATGAGCAGTTCTTC

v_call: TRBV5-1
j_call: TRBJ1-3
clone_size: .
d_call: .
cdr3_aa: CASRFSSGNTIYF
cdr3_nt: TGCGCCAGCAGGTTCTCCTCTGGAAACACCATATATTTT

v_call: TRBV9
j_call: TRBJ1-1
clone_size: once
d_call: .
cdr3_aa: CASSALLNTEAFF
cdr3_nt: TGTGCCAGCAGCGCCCTCTTGAACACTGAAGCTTTCTTT

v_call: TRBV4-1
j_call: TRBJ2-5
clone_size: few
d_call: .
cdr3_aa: CASSQVPRETQYF
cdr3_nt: TGCGCCAGCAGCCAAGTTCCGCGGGAGACCCAGTACTTC

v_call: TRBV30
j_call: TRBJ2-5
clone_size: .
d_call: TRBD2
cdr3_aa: CAFSPGGQGETQYF
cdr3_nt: TGTGCCTTTAGCCCGGGGGGGCAGGGAGAGACCCAGTACTTC

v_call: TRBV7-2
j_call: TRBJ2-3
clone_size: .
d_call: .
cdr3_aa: CASSLYRIRTDTQYF
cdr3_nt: TGTGCCAGCAGCTTATACAGGATCCGCACAGATACGCAGTATTTT

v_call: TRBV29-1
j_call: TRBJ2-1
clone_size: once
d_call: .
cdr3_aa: CSAGTDNEQFF
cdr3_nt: TGCAGCGCCGGGACTGACAATGAGCAGTTCTTC

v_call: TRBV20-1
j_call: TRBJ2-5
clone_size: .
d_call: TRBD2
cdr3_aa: CSASQVAGVMETQYF
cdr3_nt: TGCAGTGCTAGTCAAGTAGCGGGAGTCATGGAGACCCAGTACTTC

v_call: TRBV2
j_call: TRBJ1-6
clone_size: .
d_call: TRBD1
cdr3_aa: CASGTGIYEHSPLHF
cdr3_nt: TGTGCCAGCGGGACAGGGATCTATGAACATTCACCCCTCCACTTT

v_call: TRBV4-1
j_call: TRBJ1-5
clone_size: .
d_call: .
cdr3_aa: CASSQAAGNQPQHF
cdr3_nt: TGCGCCAGCAGCCAAGCCGCGGGCAATCAGCCCCAGCATTTT

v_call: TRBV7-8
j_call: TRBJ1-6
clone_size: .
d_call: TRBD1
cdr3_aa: CASSPRQGNNSPLHF
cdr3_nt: TGTGCCAGCAGCCCTAGACAGGGCAATAATTCACCCCTCCACTTT

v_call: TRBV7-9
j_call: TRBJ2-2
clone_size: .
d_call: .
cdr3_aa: CASSPLRRTGELFF
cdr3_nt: TGTGCCAGCAGCCCGCTGAGGAGGACCGGGGAGCTGTTTTTT

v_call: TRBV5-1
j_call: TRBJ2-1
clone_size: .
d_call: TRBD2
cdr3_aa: CASSLPGAGGNEQFF
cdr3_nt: TGCGCCAGCAGCTTGCCTGGGGCGGGAGGAAATGAGCAGTTCTTC

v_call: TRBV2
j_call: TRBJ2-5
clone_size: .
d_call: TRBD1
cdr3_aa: CASSVGRGLETQYF
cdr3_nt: TGTGCCAGCAGTGTTGGCAGGGGGTTAGAGACCCAGTACTTC

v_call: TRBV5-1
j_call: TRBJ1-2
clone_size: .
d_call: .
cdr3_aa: CASSSGQNPYGYTF
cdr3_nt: TGCGCCAGCAGCTCCGGACAGAACCCCTATGGCTACACCTTC

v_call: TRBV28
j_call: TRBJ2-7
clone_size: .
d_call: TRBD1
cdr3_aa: CASSSTGTVGEQYF
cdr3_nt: TGTGCCAGCAGTTCGACAGGGACCGTCGGGGAGCAGTACTTC

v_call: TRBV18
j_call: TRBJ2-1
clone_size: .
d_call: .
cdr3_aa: CASSEQQNEQFF
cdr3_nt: TGTGCCAGCTCAGAACAGCAGAATGAGCAGTTCTTC

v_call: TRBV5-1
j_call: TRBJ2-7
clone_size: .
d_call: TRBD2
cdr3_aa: CASSSPGGGPYEQYF
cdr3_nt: TGCGCCAGCAGCTCACCGGGCGGGGGGCCCTACGAGCAGTACTTC

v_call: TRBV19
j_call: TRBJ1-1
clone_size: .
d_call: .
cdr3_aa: CASRGTGTNTEAFF
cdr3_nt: TGTGCCAGTAGGGGCACAGGGACGAACACTGAAGCTTTCTTT

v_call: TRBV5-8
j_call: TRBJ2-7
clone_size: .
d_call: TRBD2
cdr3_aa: CASSLIFGLAGAEAYEQYF
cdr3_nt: TGTGCCAGCAGCTTGATATTCGGACTAGCGGGAGCAGAGGCTTACGAGCAGTACTTC

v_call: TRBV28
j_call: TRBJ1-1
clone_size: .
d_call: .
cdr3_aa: CASSRGLRAEAFF
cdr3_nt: TGTGCCAGCAGTCGGGGACTAAGGGCTGAAGCTTTCTTT

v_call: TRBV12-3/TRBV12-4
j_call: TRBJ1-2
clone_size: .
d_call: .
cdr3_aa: CASSSGTPYGYTF
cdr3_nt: TGTGCCAGCAGTTCCGGGACACCGTATGGCTACACCTTC

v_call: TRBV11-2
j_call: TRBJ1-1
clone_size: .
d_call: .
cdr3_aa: CASSPGGVMNTEAFF
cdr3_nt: TGTGCCAGCAGCCCGGGGGGGGTCATGAACACTGAAGCTTTCTTT

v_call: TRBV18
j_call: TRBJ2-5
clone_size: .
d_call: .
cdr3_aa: CASSSTFIETQYF
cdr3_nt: TGTGCCAGCTCGTCGACTTTTATAGAGACCCAGTACTTC

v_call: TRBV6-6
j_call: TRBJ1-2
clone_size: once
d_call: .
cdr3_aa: CASSYSQGGDGYTF
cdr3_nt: TGTGCCAGCAGTTACTCGCAGGGAGGCGATGGCTACACCTTC

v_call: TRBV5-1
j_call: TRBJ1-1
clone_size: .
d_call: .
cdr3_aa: CASGKGHNTEAFF
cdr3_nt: TGCGCCAGCGGTAAGGGACACAACACTGAAGCTTTCTTT

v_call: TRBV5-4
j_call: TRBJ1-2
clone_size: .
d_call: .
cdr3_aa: CASSLQGNYGYTF
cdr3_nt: TGTGCCAGCAGCTTGCAGGGGAACTATGGCTACACCTTC

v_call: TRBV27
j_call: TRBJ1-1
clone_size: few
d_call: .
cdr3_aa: CASSLQGNTEAFF
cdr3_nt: TGTGCCAGCAGTCTACAGGGAAACACTGAAGCTTTCTTT

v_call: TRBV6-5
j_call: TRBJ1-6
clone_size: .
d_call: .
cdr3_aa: CASSYVRGLSPLHF
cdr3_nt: TGTGCCAGCAGTTACGTGAGAGGTCTTTCACCCCTCCACTTT

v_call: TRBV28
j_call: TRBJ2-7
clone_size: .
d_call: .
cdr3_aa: CASSLSRGPYEQYF
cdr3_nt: TGTGCCAGCAGTTTATCGCGGGGACCCTACGAGCAGTACTTC

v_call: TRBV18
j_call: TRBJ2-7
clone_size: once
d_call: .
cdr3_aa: CASSKEGGYEQYF
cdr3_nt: TGTGCCAGCTCAAAGGAGGGAGGCTACGAGCAGTACTTC

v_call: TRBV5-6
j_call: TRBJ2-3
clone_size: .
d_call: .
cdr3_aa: CASSFGSRGDTQYF
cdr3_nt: TGTGCCAGCAGCTTTGGTAGCCGGGGAGATACGCAGTATTTT

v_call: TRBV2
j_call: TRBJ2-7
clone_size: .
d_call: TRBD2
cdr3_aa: CASSDQAGGLGAYEQYF
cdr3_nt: TGTGCCAGCAGTGATCAAGCGGGAGGTCTGGGGGCTTACGAGCAGTACTTC

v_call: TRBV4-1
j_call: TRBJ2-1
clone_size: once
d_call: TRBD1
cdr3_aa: CASSRRTGGDEQFF
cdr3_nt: TGCGCCAGCAGCCGCCGGACAGGGGGCGATGAGCAGTTCTTC

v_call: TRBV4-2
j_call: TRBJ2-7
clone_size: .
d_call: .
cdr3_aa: CASSQELLSYEQYF
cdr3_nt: TGTGCCAGCAGCCAAGAACTCCTCTCCTACGAGCAGTACTTC

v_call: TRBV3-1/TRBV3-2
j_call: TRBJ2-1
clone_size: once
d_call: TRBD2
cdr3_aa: CASSPGLASNEQFF
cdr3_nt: TGTGCCAGCAGCCCGGGACTAGCGAGCAATGAGCAGTTCTTC

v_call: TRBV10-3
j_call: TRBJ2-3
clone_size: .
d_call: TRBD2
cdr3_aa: CAIRETLAGPTDTQYF
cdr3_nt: TGTGCCATCAGGGAAACACTAGCGGGGCCCACAGATACGCAGTATTTT

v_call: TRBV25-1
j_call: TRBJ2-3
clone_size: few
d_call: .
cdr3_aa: CASSEGGADTQYF
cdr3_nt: TGTGCCAGCAGTGAGGGCGGGGCAGATACGCAGTATTTT

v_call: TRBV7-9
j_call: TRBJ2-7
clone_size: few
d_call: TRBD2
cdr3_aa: CASSSGTSAGEQYF
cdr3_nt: TGTGCCAGCAGCTCAGGGACTAGCGCAGGCGAGCAGTACTTC

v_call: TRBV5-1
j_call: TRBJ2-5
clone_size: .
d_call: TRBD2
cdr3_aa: CASSLTPGLGSVETQYF
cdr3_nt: TGCGCCAGCAGCTTGACCCCGGGACTAGGATCAGTGGAGACCCAGTACTTC

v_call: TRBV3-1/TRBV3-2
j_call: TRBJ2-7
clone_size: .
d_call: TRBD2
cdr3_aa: CASSSGSNEQYF
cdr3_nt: TGTGCCAGCAGTAGCGGGAGCAACGAGCAGTACTTC

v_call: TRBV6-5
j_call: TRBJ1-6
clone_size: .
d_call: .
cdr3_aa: CASSYSRGISPLHF
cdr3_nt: TGTGCCAGCAGTTACTCGAGAGGGATTTCACCCCTCCACTTT

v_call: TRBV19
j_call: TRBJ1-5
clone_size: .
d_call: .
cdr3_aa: CASSIPGQSQPQHF
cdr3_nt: TGTGCCAGTAGTATTCCAGGGCAAAGTCAGCCCCAGCATTTT

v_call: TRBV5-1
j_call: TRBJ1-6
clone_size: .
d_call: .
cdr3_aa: CASSGGGDGSPLHF
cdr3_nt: TGCGCCAGCAGCGGCGGGGGGGACGGGTCACCCCTCCACTTT

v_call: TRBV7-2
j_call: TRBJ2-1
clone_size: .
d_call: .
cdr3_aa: CASSSTSWRRNEQFF
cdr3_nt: TGTGCCAGCAGCTCAACCTCGTGGCGGCGCAATGAGCAGTTCTTC

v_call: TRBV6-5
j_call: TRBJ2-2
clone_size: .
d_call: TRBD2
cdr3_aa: CASSYGEGSNTGELFF
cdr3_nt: TGTGCCAGCAGTTACGGGGAGGGGTCGAACACCGGGGAGCTGTTTTTT

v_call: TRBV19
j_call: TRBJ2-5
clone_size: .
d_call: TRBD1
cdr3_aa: CASQGGAQTQYF
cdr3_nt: TGTGCCAGTCAAGGGGGCGCACAGACCCAGTACTTC